A single sample is the source of the 27 T cell receptor beta chains below, sequenced in a study. TCRdb passed the 5' RACE reads through MiXCR, listing each CDR3 protein once. The table records approximately 5,000 distinct CDR3 sequences, 31% of them present only once. The sample comprised memory CD4+ T cells sorted from a lymph node. Indicated subset: memory CD4+ T cells, CD4+CD45RO+CD25-. These TCRs come from a female donor with breast cancer.

Points on this clonotype: Compared with germline, one end of the junction differs, possibly owing to a read error. V gene TRBV7-9 combines with J gene TRBJ2-7; TRBD1 aligns across 8 bases. Germline CDR1 is SEHNR and CDR2 is FQNEAQ (reference sequence). The CDR3 is made up of 16 amino acids. This CDR3 reads CVSSSSFRDRLSEEYF. The CDR3, as DNA: TGTGTCAGCAGCTCATCATTCCGGGACAGGCTATCCGAGGAGTACTTC.

By proportion, this clonotype is medium-sized (0.01 to 0.1%). The chain uses TRBV6-5 and TRBJ1-5; TRBD1 is a possible D gene (6 bases). Trimming took off 6 bases at V and 4 bases at J, with 16 bases between the two ends. CDR1 is MNHEY, CDR2 SVGAGI, per germline. The CDR3 is 15 residues long. The CDR3 DNA is TGTGCCAGCAGAAAACGGGCAGGGGTTAATCAGCCCCAGCATTTT. This translates into CASRKRAGVNQPQHF.

The chain is built from TRBV11-2 and TRBJ2-1; 14 nucleotides line up with TRBD2. V dropped 7 bases and J dropped 5; count of bases not matched to a gene: 13. Germline CDR1 SGHAT, CDR2 FQNNGV. This CDR3 region has 18 residues. The CDR3, as DNA: TGTGCCAGCACCTCTGTGACTAGCGGGGGGGCCTTTGACAATGAGCAGTTCTTC. It specifies CASTSVTSGGAFDNEQFF.

The sample holds many counts of this clonotype. It is likely a read error, because the conserved phenylalanine at the end of the CDR3 is missing. This chain links TRBV11-2 with TRBJ2-5, with TRBD2 matching 9 bases. The CDR3 is made up of 15 amino acids. The junction had 4 bases not matched to a gene; V was cut back by 5 bases and J by 0 bases. Germline V gene sequence: CDR1 SGHAT, CDR2 FQNNGV. The CDR3 DNA reads as TGTGCCAGCAGCCCTGGACTAGCGAACCAAGAGACCCAGTACTCC. Protein sequence: CASSPGLANQETQYS.

This clonotype was counted many times. This rearrangement joins TRBV9 to TRBJ2-5, with D tentatively TRBD1 (6 bases). The germline CDR1 and CDR2 sequences are SGDLS and YYNGEE. The CDR3 contains 15 residues. Trimming pared 3 bases from V and 4 bases from J, leaving 16 bases between. CDR3 loop: CASSANPGEGETQYF. The CDR3 DNA reads as TGTGCCAGCAGCGCGAATCCAGGGGAAGGAGAGACCCAGTACTTC.

This clonotype was found many times. Being one base from a much bigger clone, this may be a read error. The rearrangement links TRBV25-1 to TRBJ2-1; D assignment may be TRBD1 or TRBD2 (5 bases each). Germline loops: CDR1 MGHDK, CDR2 SYGVNS. The CDR3 sequence is 14 residues long. The CDR3 DNA is TGTGCCACCTCGACCGGGACCCCCTACAATGGGCAGTTCTTC. This sequence encodes CATSTGTPYNGQFF.

This clonotype qualifies as medium-sized. The CDR3 reads CASSIVHSGGEQYF. CDR3 nucleotide sequence: TGTGCCAGTAGTATAGTTCACAGCGGCGGGGAGCAGTACTTC. The chain is built from TRBV19 and TRBJ2-7, with D maybe TRBD2 (5 bases). CDR3 length: 14 residues. Germline CDR1 reads LNHDA; CDR2 reads SQIVND (reference sequence). V lost 1 base and J lost 7, with 14 bases in between.

By its share, this clonotype is large (0.1 to 1%). The chain links TRBV4-1 to TRBJ1-1; D remains ambiguous. The V and J ends lost 5 bases and 1 base respectively, with 14 bases between them. CDR3 length: 15 amino acids. Per the germline V gene, CDR1 is MGHRA and CDR2 is YSYEKL. The chain's CDR3 is CASSGRTTANTEAFF. CDR3 DNA sequence: TGCGCCAGCAGCGGCCGAACCACAGCGAACACTGAAGCTTTCTTT.

This clonotype occurred a few times. Its ends do not fully match the called genes, so a read error is possible. DNA for the CDR3: TGTGCCGGCAGCCAAGGACAGTTAAACGGGGCCTACAAGCAGTACTTC. Encoded protein: CAGSQGQLNGAYKQYF. The V and J genes are TRBV12-3 or TRBV12-4 and TRBJ2-7, with D possibly matching TRBD1 (6 bases). The CDR3 sequence is 16 residues long.

This clonotype is deemed medium-sized. The chain combines TRBV11-3 with TRBJ2-2, with D possibly being TRBD2 (7 bases). CDR1 is SGHNT, CDR2 YENEEA, per germline. The CDR3 has 17 amino acids. Between the trimmed V and J ends, which lost 5 bases and 0 bases, there was a span of 16 bases. This CDR3 is CASSPGGGNANTGELFF. The CDR3 nucleotides are TGTGCCAGCAGCCCGGGCGGGGGCAACGCGAACACCGGGGAGCTGTTTTTT.

This clonotype has only a few counts. With a much larger clone just one base away, this may be a read error. The V and J genes are TRBV7-9 and TRBJ2-5, with D perhaps matching TRBD1 or TRBD2 (6 bases each). The CDR3 length is 18 residues. Trimming left V 3 bases short and J 2 bases short, with 22 bases between. The germline gives CDR1 SEHNR, CDR2 FQNEAQ (reference sequence). The CDR3 region is CASSLRRFTGRRQETQYF. The DNA for the CDR3 is TGTGCCAGCAGCTTGCGCCGATTTACAGGGAGGCGGCAAGAGACCCAGTACTTC.

The CDR3 protein is CASSLEPHSGNTIYF. The CDR3 DNA reads TGTGCCAGCAGCTTAGAACCCCACTCTGGAAACACCATATATTTT. The chain links TRBV11-2 to TRBJ1-3; D is undetermined. Germline V gene lookup returns CDR1 SGHAT and CDR2 FQNNGV. V lost 0 bases to trimming and J lost 0 bases, with 6 bases between them. CDR3 length: 15 residues.

At least ten counts were recorded for this clonotype. The V and J genes are TRBV7-2 and TRBJ2-2; 7 positions match TRBD1. Germline-derived CDR1 and CDR2 are SGHTA and FQGNSA. Germline trimming cut 5 bases from V and 1 base from J; bases unmatched to any gene: 7. The CDR3 spans 16 residues. This CDR3 reads CASSPKTGWNTGELFF. The CDR3 DNA follows: TGTGCCAGCAGCCCTAAGACAGGGTGGAACACCGGGGAGCTGTTTTTT.

This clonotype is categorized as medium-sized. The chain couples TRBV4-3 to TRBJ2-3; D unclear. The CDR3 contains 15 residues. Trimming shortened V by 2 bases and J by 2 bases, and 11 bases separated the two germline ends. The germline CDR1 and CDR2 sequences are LGHNA and YSLEER. The CDR3 DNA sequence: TGCGCCAGCAGCCAACAGGACCTTGACACAGATACGCAGTATTTT. Translation: CASSQQDLDTDTQYF.

Notes on this clonotype: One end of the junction fails to match germline, which may point to a read error. The V call is TRBV7-2, the J call TRBJ2-2, with D perhaps given as TRBD1 or TRBD2 (5 bases each). The CDR3 covers 15 residues. Germline CDR1 reads SGHTA; CDR2 reads FQGNSA. CDR3 amino acids: CASSLGWGRTGKLFF. In DNA, the CDR3 is TGTGCCAGCAGCTTAGGGTGGGGACGGACCGGGAAGCTGTTTTTT.

This clonotype is classed as medium-sized. V usage is TRBV6-5 and J usage is TRBJ2-7, with TRBD1 as a possible D gene (6 bases). Germline V lookup: CDR1 MNHEY, CDR2 SVGAGI. Trimming took off 1 base at V and 3 bases at J, with 10 bases between the two ends. The CDR3 contains 14 residues. CDR3: CASSYFSQGYEQYF. The DNA of the CDR3 is TGTGCCAGCAGTTACTTTTCACAGGGCTACGAGCAGTACTTC.

This clonotype is deemed medium-sized. At one end, the junction sequence differs from germline, possibly due to a read error. The V gene is TRBV5-1, the J gene TRBJ2-7; 7 bases map to TRBD2. The CDR3 extends over 14 amino acids. Germline CDR1 reads SGHRS; CDR2 reads YFSETQ. The CDR3 protein is CASRLGEGQNEQYF. DNA for the CDR3: TGCGCCAGCAGATTGGGGGAGGGCCAGAACGAGCAGTACTTC. The whole variable domain, remainder taken from reference TRBV5-1 and TRBJ2-7, is KAGVTQTPRYLIKTRGQQVTLSCSPISGHRSVSWYQQTPGQGLQFLFEYFSETQRNKGNFPGRFSGRQFSNSRSEMNVSTLELGDSALYLCASRLGEGQNEQYFGPGTRLTVT.

This clonotype is medium-sized in the sample. The rearrangement links TRBV5-1 to TRBJ2-3; 10 positions match TRBD2. The ends lost 0 bases at V and 6 bases at J; junction bases unmatched: 7. The CDR3 spans 16 residues. CDR1 SGHRS and CDR2 YFSETQ come from the germline V gene. In nucleotides, the CDR3 is TGCGCCAGCAGCTTGGCGGCTAGCGGGAGTCCGGATACGCAGTATTTT. Translated: CASSLAASGSPDTQYF.

Regarding this clonotype: The junction differs from germline at one of its ends, possibly a read error. V usage is TRBV7-8 and J usage is TRBJ2-7; 8 bases line up with TRBD2. Germline CDR1 is SGHVS and CDR2 is FQNEAQ. The CDR3 runs to 16 residues. Here the CDR3 reads CASSAYRLAGGYERYF. The CDR3 nucleotides are TGTGCCAGCAGCGCCTACCGGTTGGCGGGAGGTTACGAGCGGTACTTC. The complete variable domain, with remaining parts taken from reference TRBV7-8 and TRBJ2-7, reads GAGVSQSPRYKVAKRGQDVALRCDPISGHVSLFWYQQALGQGPEFLTYFQNEAQLDKSGLPSDRFFAERPEGSVSTLKIQRTQQEDSAVYLCASSAYRLAGGYERYFGPGTRLTVT.

The chain combines TRBV7-8 with TRBJ2-2; D ambiguous. The germline CDR1 and CDR2 sequences are SGHVS and FQNEAQ. The CDR3 sequence is 16 residues long. V gave up 1 base and J gave up 0 bases, with 9 bases separating them. Here the CDR3 DNA reads TGTGCCAGCAGCTTAGGCAGGATGGCGAACACCGGGGAGCTGTTTTTT. Its translation is CASSLGRMANTGELFF. Together with reference TRBV7-8 and TRBJ2-2, the CDR3 gives the full variable domain: GAGVSQSPRYKVAKRGQDVALRCDPISGHVSLFWYQQALGQGPEFLTYFQNEAQLDKSGLPSDRFFAERPEGSVSTLKIQRTQQEDSAVYLCASSLGRMANTGELFFGEGSRLTVL.

This clonotype was counted many times. This chain connects TRBV7-2 to TRBJ2-6; D unclear. CDR3 length equals 14 residues. The germline gives CDR1 SGHTA, CDR2 FQGNSA. The V gene lost 6 bases and the J gene lost 3 bases, with 9 bases spanning the gap. CDR3 nucleotide sequence: TGTGCCAGCAGTCGTACTATTGGGGCCAACGTCCTGACTTTC. Its protein product is CASSRTIGANVLTF. Variable domain in full (rest from reference TRBV7-2 and TRBJ2-6): GAGVSQSPSNKVTEKGKDVELRCDPISGHTALYWYRQSLGQGLEFLIYFQGNSAPDKSGLPSDRFSAERTGGSVSTLTIQRTQQEDSAVYLCASSRTIGANVLTFGAGSRLTVL.

The V and J genes are TRBV9 and TRBJ2-1; weak D call: TRBD2 (6 bases). CDR3 length equals 14 residues. Germline V gene lookup returns CDR1 SGDLS and CDR2 YYNGEE. The germline V and J ends were trimmed by 3 bases and 3 bases, with 10 bases remaining between them. CDR3 region: CASSASTSYNEQFF. The CDR3 region has the DNA TGTGCCAGCAGCGCTTCGACTAGCTACAATGAGCAGTTCTTC. Using reference TRBV9 and TRBJ2-1 for the parts outside the CDR3, the full variable domain is DSGVTQTPKHLITATGQRVTLRCSPRSGDLSVYWYQQSLDQGLQFLIQYYNGEERAKGNILERFSAQQFPDLHSELNLSSLELGDSALYFCASSASTSYNEQFFGPGTRLTVL.

This clonotype has at least ten counts. The rearrangement links TRBV6-6 to TRBJ2-7; tentatively, D is TRBD2 (5 bases). V was clipped by 0 bases and J by 3 bases, with 9 bases between them. The CDR3 has 14 amino acids. Germline CDR1 and CDR2: MNHNY and SVGAGI (reference sequence). The CDR3 protein is CASSYSRAYYEQYF. The CDR3 DNA sequence: TGTGCCAGCAGTTACTCGCGGGCGTACTACGAGCAGTACTTC.

The chain has TRBV12-3 or TRBV12-4 and TRBJ2-7, with 7 bases aligning to TRBD1. V lost 5 bases, J lost 0 bases, and 7 bases stayed unmatched. The CDR3 loop spans 15 amino acids. CDR3 DNA sequence: TGTGCCAGCAGTGACGGACAGGCGAGCTCCTACGAGCAGTACTTC. This gives the protein CASSDGQASSYEQYF.

This clonotype has a count of ten or more. The chain uses TRBV5-1 and TRBJ2-2, with D possibly being TRBD2 (5 bases). Trimming took 6 bases from V and 6 from J, leaving 21 bases between them. The CDR3 sequence is 16 residues long. Germline V gives CDR1 SGHRS, CDR2 YFSETQ. CDR3 in amino acids: CASIEKGPSSPGELFF. Here the CDR3 DNA reads TGCGCCAGCATCGAAAAAGGTCCTAGCTCACCCGGGGAGCTGTTTTTT.

This clonotype showed up many times. Being one base from a much bigger clone, this may be a read error. This chain joins TRBV4-2 and TRBJ1-2; possible D gene TRBD1, 5 bases. Germline V gene sequence: CDR1 LGHNA, CDR2 YNFKEQ. The germline V and J ends were trimmed by 0 bases and 6 bases, with 8 bases remaining between them. This CDR3 is built from 13 residues. CDR3 loop: CASSQEGTHGYTF. In DNA, the CDR3 is TGTGCCAGCAGCCAAGAAGGGACCCATGGCTACACCTTC.

This clonotype has a count of ten or more. The chain combines TRBV7-3 with TRBJ2-3, with 9 nucleotides matching TRBD2. Per germline, CDR1 SGHTA and CDR2 FQGTGA. The ends lost 2 bases at V and 6 bases at J; junction bases unmatched: 0. The CDR3 sequence is 13 residues long. The CDR3 region is CASSLGLADTQYF. DNA of the CDR3: TGTGCCAGCAGCTTAGGACTAGCGGATACGCAGTATTTT.